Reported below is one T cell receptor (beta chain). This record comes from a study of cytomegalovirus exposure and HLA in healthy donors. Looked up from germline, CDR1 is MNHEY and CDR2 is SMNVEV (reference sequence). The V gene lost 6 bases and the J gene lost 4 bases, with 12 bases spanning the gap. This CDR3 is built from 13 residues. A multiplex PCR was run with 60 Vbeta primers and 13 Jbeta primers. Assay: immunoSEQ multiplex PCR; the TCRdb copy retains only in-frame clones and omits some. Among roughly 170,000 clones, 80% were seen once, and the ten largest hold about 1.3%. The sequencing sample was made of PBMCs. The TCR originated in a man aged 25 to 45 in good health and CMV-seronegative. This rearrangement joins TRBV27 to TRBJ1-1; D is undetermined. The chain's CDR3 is CASSPRLATEAFF. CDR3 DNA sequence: TGTGCCAGCAGCCCGAGGTTGGCCACTGAAGCTTTCTTT.